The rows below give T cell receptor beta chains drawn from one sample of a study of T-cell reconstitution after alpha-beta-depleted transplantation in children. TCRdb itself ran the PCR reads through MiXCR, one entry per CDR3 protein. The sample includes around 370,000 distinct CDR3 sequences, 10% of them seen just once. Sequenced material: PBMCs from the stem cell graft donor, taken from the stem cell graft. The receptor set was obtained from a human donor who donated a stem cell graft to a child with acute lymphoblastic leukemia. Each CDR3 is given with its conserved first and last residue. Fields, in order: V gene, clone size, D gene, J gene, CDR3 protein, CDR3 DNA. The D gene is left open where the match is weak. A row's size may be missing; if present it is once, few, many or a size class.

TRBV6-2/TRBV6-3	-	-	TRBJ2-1	CASSYPGEANEQFF	TGTGCCAGCAGTTACCCCGGGGAGGCGAATGAGCAGTTCTTC
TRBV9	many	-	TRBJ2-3	CASSVRAGRTDTQYF	TGTGCCAGCAGCGTCAGGGCAGGGCGCACAGATACGCAGTATTTT
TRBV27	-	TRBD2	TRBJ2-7	CASSLSFLAGASGSYEQYF	TGTGCCAGCAGTTTATCGTTCCTAGCGGGAGCCTCGGGGTCGTACGAGCAGTACTTC
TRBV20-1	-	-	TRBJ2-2	CSASPAGGAGELFF	TGCAGTGCTAGTCCTGCGGGTGGGGCCGGGGAGCTGTTTTTT
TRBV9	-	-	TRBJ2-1	CASKEPPWGIYNEQFF	TGTGCCAGCAAGGAGCCCCCCTGGGGGATATACAATGAGCAGTTCTTC
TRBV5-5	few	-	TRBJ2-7	CASSLSSGRSYEQYF	TGTGCCAGCAGCTTGTCAAGCGGACGGTCCTACGAGCAGTACTTC
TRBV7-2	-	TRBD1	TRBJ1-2	CASSPDRLNYGYTF	TGTGCCAGCAGCCCGGACAGGCTTAACTATGGCTACACCTTC
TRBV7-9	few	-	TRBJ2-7	CASSLGVITYEQYF	TGTGCCAGCAGCTTAGGGGTGATCACCTACGAGCAGTACTTC
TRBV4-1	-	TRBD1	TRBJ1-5	CASSLQGASNQPQHF	TGCGCCAGCAGCCTCCAGGGGGCTAGCAATCAGCCCCAGCATTTT
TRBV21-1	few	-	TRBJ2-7	CASSKGARGEQYF	TGTGCCAGCAGCAAAGGAGCGCGTGGGGAGCAGTACTTC
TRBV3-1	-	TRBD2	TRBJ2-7	CASSLGLAGGGSYEQYF	TGTGCCAGCAGCCTGGGACTAGCGGGAGGAGGCTCCTACGAGCAGTACTTC
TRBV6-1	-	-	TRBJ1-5	CASTPTPGSGQPQHF	TGTGCCAGCACCCCAACACCGGGATCGGGTCAGCCCCAGCATTTT
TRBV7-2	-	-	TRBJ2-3	CASSFISTISTDTQYF	TGTGCCAGCAGCTTTATTAGCACAATTAGCACAGATACGCAGTATTTT
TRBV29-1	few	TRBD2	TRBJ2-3	CSAKPSGSTDTQYF	TGCAGCGCCAAGCCTAGCGGGAGTACAGATACGCAGTATTTT
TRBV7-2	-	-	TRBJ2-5	CASSLRRSETQYF	TGTGCCAGCAGCTTGCGCCGGTCGGAGACCCAGTACTTC
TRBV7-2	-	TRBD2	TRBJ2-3	CASSPPLGGSDTQYF	TGTGCCAGCAGCCCCCCGCTGGGAGGGTCAGATACGCAGTATTTT
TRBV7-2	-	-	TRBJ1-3	CASGSSGNTIYF	TGTGCCAGCGGAAGCTCTGGAAACACCATATATTTT
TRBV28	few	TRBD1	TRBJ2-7	CASSSPPGTGAEQYF	TGTGCCAGCAGTTCCCCTCCCGGGACAGGGGCCGAGCAGTACTTC
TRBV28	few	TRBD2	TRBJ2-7	CASSPRGIRAGGLYEQYF	TGTGCCAGCAGTCCCCGAGGGATCCGGGCGGGAGGTTTATACGAGCAGTACTTC
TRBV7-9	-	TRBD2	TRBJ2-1	CASSPRTSGRRNEQFF	TGTGCCAGCAGCCCCAGGACTAGCGGGAGAAGGAATGAGCAGTTCTTC
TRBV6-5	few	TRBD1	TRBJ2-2	CASRDRAVGELFF	TGTGCCAGCCGAGACAGGGCTGTCGGGGAGCTGTTTTTT
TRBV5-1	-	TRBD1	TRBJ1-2	CASSLEGQGMVGYTF	TGCGCCAGCAGCTTGGAGGGACAGGGAATGGTTGGCTACACCTTC
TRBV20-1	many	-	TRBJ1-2	CSARDTNYGYTF	TGCAGTGCTCGGGACACGAACTATGGCTACACCTTC
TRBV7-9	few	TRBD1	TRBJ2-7	CASSPRDRDIYEQYF	TGTGCCAGCAGCCCCCGGGACAGGGATATCTACGAGCAGTACTTC
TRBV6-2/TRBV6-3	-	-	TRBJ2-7	CASTYGTRWTVWEQYF	TGTGCCAGCACCTACGGGACGCGCTGGACCGTGTGGGAGCAGTACTTC
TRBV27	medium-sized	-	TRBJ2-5	CASTGTGGETQYF	TGTGCCAGCACCGGGACTGGAGGGGAGACCCAGTACTTC
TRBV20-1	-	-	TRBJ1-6	CSARDPVQGFNSPLHF	TGCAGTGCTAGAGATCCCGTGCAGGGCTTTAATTCACCCCTCCACTTT
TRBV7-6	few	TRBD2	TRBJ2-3	CASSGRGLRERDGTDTQYF	TGTGCCAGCAGCGGGCGTGGGTTGCGGGAGAGGGACGGCACAGATACGCAGTATTTT
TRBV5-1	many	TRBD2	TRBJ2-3	CASSLVLAGLGDTQYF	TGCGCCAGCAGCTTGGTGCTAGCGGGCCTGGGGGATACGCAGTATTTT
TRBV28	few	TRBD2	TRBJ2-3	CASSPRLAGVKDTQYF	TGTGCCAGCAGTCCCCGGCTAGCGGGAGTCAAAGATACGCAGTATTTT
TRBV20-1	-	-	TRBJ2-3	CSGGPTDTQYF	TGCAGTGGAGGCCCCACAGATACGCAGTATTTT
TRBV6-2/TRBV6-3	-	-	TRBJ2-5	CASSYKGSRPRQETQYF	TGTGCCAGCAGTTACAAAGGTTCACGACCCCGACAAGAGACCCAGTACTTC
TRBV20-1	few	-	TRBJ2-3	CSARDPRTARTTDTQYF	TGCAGTGCTAGAGACCCGAGGACAGCTAGAACCACAGATACGCAGTATTTT
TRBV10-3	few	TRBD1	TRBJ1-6	CAISESSGQGLGDNSPLHF	TGTGCCATCAGTGAAAGTAGCGGACAGGGGCTTGGGGATAATTCACCCCTCCACTTT
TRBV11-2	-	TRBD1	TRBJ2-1	CASSSSTGMGEQFF	TGTGCCAGCAGCTCTTCGACAGGGATGGGTGAGCAGTTCTTC
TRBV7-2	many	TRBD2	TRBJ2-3	CASSLWPSGTTDTQYF	TGTGCCAGCAGCTTATGGCCTAGCGGTACCACAGATACGCAGTATTTT
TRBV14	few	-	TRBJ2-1	CASSPAGSAFYNEQFF	TGTGCCAGCAGCCCCGCCGGAAGCGCATTCTACAATGAGCAGTTCTTC
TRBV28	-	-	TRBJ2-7	CASSLGGGPREQYF	TGTGCCAGCAGTTTGGGGGGGGGGCCTCGGGAGCAGTACTTC
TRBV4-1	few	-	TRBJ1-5	CASSPNPSNQPQHF	TGCGCCAGCAGTCCAAACCCATCCAATCAGCCCCAGCATTTT
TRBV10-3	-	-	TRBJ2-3	CAISRDSTDTQYF	TGTGCCATCAGCCGGGACAGCACAGATACGCAGTATTTT
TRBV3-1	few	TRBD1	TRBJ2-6	CASSHWTGKAGANVLTF	TGTGCCAGCAGCCACTGGACAGGGAAGGCTGGGGCCAACGTCCTGACTTTC